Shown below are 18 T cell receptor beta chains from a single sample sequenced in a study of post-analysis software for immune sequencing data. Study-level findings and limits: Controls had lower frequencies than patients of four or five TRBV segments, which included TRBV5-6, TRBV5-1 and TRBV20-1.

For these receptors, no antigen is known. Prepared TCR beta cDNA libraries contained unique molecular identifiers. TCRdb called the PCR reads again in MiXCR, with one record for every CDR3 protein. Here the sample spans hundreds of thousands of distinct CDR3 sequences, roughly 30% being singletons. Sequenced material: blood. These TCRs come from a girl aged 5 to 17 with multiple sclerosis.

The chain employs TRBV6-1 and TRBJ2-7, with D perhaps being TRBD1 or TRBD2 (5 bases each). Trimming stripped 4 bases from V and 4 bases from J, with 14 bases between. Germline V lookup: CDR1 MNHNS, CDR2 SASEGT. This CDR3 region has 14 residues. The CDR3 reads CASSGAPEGYEQYF. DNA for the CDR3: TGTGCCAGCAGTGGGGCACCCGAGGGGTACGAGCAGTACTTC.

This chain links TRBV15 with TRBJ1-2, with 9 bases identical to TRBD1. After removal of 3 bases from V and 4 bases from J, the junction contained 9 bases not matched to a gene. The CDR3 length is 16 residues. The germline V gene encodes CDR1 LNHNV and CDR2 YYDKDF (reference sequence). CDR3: CATSRNTGGVSYGYTF. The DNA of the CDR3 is TGTGCCACCAGCAGGAATACAGGGGGCGTTAGCTATGGCTACACCTTC.

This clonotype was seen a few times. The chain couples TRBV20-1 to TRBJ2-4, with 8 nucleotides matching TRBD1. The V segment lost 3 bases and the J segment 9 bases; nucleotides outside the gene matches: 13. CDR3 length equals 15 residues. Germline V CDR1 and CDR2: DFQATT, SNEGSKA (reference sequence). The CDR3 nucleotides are TGCAGTGCTAGGGGCCTCGGACAGGGCATGGGCATTCAGTACTTC. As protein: CSARGLGQGMGIQYF.

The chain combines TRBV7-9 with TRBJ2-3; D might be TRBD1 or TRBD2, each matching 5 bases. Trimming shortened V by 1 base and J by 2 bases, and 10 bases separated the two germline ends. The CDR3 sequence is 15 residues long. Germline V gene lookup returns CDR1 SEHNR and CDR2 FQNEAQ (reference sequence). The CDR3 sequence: CASSLGDGDTDTQYF. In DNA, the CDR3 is TGTGCCAGCAGCTTAGGGGACGGAGACACAGATACGCAGTATTTT. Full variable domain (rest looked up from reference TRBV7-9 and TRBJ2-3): DTGVSQNPRHKITKRGQNVTFRCDPISEHNRLYWYRQTLGQGPEFLTYFQNEAQLEKSRLLSDRFSAERPKGSFSTLEIQRTEQGDSAMYLCASSLGDGDTDTQYFGPGTRLTVL.

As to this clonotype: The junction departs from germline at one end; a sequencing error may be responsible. CDR3 region: CASETGDRSGYTF. CDR3 bases: TGCGCCAGTGAAACAGGGGACCGGAGTGGCTACACCTTC. This chain uses TRBV28 with TRBJ1-2; TRBD1 matches 7 bases. Germline V gene data show CDR1 as MDHEN and CDR2 as SYDVKM. This CDR3 is 13 amino acids long.

Here the CDR3 reads CSARDQADAHYEQYF. In DNA, the CDR3 is TGCAGTGCTAGAGATCAAGCGGACGCGCACTACGAGCAGTACTTC. The V and J genes are TRBV20-1 and TRBJ2-7; D may be TRBD2 (5 bases). There are 15 residues in the CDR3. Germline V gene sequence: CDR1 DFQATT, CDR2 SNEGSKA (reference sequence). Trimming left V 0 bases short and J 3 bases short, with 15 bases between.

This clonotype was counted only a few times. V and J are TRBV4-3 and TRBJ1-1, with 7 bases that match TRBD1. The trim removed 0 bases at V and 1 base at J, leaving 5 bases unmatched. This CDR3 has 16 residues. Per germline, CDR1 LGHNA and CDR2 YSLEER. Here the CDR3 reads CASSQDPGQRNTEAFF. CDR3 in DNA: TGCGCCAGCAGCCAAGACCCGGGACAGAGGAACACTGAAGCTTTCTTT.

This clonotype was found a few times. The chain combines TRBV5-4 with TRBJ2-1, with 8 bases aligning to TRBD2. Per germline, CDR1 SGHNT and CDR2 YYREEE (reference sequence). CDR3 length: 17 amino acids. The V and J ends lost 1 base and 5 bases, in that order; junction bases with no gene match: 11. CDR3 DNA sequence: TGTGCCAGCAGCTTGTATTCCGGCGGGGGGAGGAACAATGAGCAGTTCTTC. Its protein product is CASSLYSGGGRNNEQFF.

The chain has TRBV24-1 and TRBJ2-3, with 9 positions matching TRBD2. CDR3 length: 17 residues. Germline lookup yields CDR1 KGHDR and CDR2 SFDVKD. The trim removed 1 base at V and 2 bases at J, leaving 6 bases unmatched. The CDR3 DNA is TGTGCCACCAGTGATTTTTGGAGCGGGGGGCTCACAGATACGCAGTATTTT. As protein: CATSDFWSGGLTDTQYF.

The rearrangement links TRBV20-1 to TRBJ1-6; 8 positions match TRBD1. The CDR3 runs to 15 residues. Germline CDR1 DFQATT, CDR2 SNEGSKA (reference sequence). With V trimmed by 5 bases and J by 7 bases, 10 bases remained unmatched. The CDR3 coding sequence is TGCAGTGCTGGCGACAGGGGCCTCTTGAATTCACCCCTCCACTTT. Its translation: CSAGDRGLLNSPLHF.

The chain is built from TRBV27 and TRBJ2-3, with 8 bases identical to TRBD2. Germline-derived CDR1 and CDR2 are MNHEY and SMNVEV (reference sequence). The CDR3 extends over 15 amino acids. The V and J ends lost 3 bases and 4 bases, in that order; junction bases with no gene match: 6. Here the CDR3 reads CASSFREGPADTQYF. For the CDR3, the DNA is TGTGCCAGCAGTTTCCGGGAGGGCCCGGCAGATACGCAGTATTTT.

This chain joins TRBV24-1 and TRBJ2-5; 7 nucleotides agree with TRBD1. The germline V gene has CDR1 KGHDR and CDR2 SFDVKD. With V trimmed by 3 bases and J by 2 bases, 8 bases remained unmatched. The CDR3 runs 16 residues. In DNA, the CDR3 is TGTGCCACCAGTGATGGGGGACAGCCGACTCAAGAGACCCAGTACTTC. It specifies CATSDGGQPTQETQYF.

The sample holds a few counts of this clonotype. CDR3 nucleotides: TGCGCCAGCAGCTTGGATCCTGGGGTAGCTGCCTACGAGCAGTACTTC. This translates into CASSLDPGVAAYEQYF. This sequence joins TRBV5-1 and TRBJ2-7; D is undetermined. Per the germline V gene, CDR1 is SGHRS and CDR2 is YFSETQ. Trimming cost V 0 bases and J 2 bases, with 15 bases left between them. This CDR3 spans 16 amino acids.

The CDR3 is CATNPDRGIKETQYF. The DNA of the CDR3 is TGTGCCACCAACCCGGACAGGGGAATCAAAGAGACCCAGTACTTC. This rearrangement joins TRBV28 to TRBJ2-5, with 9 bases lining up with TRBD1. With 10 bases clipped from V and 3 bases from J, the junction kept 12 bases outside the gene matches. The CDR3 covers 15 residues. Germline V gene data show CDR1 as MDHEN and CDR2 as SYDVKM.

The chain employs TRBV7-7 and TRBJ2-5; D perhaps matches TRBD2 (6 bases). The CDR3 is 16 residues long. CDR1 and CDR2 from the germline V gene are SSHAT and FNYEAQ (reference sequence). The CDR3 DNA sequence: TGTGCTAGCGGCACCGGTGCCGGAAGGGGCGGAGAGACCCAGTACTTC. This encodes CASGTGAGRGGETQYF.

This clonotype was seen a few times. CDR3 loop: CASSLGLAGSNEQYF. In DNA, the CDR3 is TGTGCCAGCAGTTTAGGACTAGCGGGAAGCAACGAGCAGTACTTC. J is TRBJ2-7 and V is TRBV6-1, with 12 positions matching TRBD2. CDR3 length: 15 residues. Germline values: CDR1 MNHNS, CDR2 SASEGT. Losses at the gene ends were 5 bases for V and 5 bases for J; bases not matched to a gene: 7.

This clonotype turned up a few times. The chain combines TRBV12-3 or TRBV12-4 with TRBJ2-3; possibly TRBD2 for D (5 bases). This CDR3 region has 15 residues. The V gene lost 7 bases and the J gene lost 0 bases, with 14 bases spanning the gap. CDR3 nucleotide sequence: TGTGCCAGCACTCGGAGCGGAACTAGCACAGATACGCAGTATTTT. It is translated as CASTRSGTSTDTQYF.

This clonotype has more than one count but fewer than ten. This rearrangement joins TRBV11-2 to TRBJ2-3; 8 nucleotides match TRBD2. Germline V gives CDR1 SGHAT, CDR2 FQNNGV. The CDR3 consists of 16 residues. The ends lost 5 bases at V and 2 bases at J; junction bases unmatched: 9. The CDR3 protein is CASSLLAGPPTDTQYF. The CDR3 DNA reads TGTGCCAGCAGCCTATTAGCGGGACCGCCCACAGATACGCAGTATTTT. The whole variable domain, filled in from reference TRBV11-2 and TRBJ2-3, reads EAGVAQSPRYKIIEKRQSVAFWCNPISGHATLYWYQQILGQGPKLLIQFQNNGVVDDSQLPKDRFSAERLKGVDSTLKIQPAKLEDSAVYLCASSLLAGPPTDTQYFGPGTRLTVL.